This T cell receptor beta chain came from a study of shared clonotypes between healthy human individuals. The protocol was immunoSEQ multiplex PCR, while the TCRdb copy is restricted to in-frame clones and leaves out a portion. The sample has 2 million to 2.5 million clones; about 90% are singletons. Per the germline V gene, CDR1 is WNHNN and CDR2 is SYGVQD (reference sequence). Deletions cut 4 bases from V and 10 bases from J, with 14 bases between. The CDR3 loop spans 13 amino acids. The sample comprised naive CD4+ T cells from PBMCs. Subset here: CD45RA+ positively selected. The rearrangement links TRBV10-1 to TRBJ2-1; D gene uncertain. The TCR comes from a man between 18 and 29 years old in good health. Some clones in this sample may be carry-over from other donors' samples. CDR3 amino acids: CASSGLGAREQFF. The DNA of the CDR3 is TGCGCCAGCAGTGGTCTAGGAGCCAGGGAGCAGTTCTTC.